This entry lists 4 T cell receptor beta chains sequenced from one sample in a study of blood T cells in healthy people across ages. Then a second PCR, running about 6 to 12 cycles, was carried out with a sample-barcoded 5' primer and a J-beta primer mix. MiXCR, run by TCRdb on the 5' RACE reads, gives a single entry per CDR3 protein. The sample records some 900,000 distinct CDR3 sequences, around 28% being singletons. Sequenced material: blood. The receptors were gathered from an elderly woman in good health.

This clonotype was seen only a few times. The chain is built from TRBV20-1 and TRBJ1-4; 7 positions match TRBD1. The length of the CDR3 is 17 residues. V trimming: 0 bases; J trimming: 8 bases; junction bases outside the gene matches: 15. The germline CDR1 and CDR2 sequences are DFQATT and SNEGSKA (reference sequence). The CDR3 is CSARDMRRQGKREKLFF. The CDR3 DNA sequence: TGCAGTGCTAGAGATATGCGACGACAGGGAAAAAGGGAAAAACTGTTTTTT.

This clonotype has a count of ten or more. The rearrangement joins TRBV7-2 to TRBJ2-3; D may match TRBD1 or TRBD2 (5 bases each). The CDR3 contains 14 residues. V shed 4 bases and J shed 3 bases, with 11 bases lying between them. Germline V gene sequence: CDR1 SGHTA, CDR2 FQGNSA. CDR3 bases: TGTGCCAGCAGCTCGATCGGGGCGACAGATACGCAGTATTTT. Residues: CASSSIGATDTQYF.

For this clonotype: Being one base from a much bigger clone, this may be a read error. V usage is TRBV12-5 and J usage is TRBJ2-7; unclear D gene. This CDR3 region has 12 residues. The germline V and J ends were trimmed by 4 bases and 8 bases, with 12 bases remaining between them. Germline assignment: CDR1 LGHNT and CDR2 FRNRAP. CDR3 protein: CASGYRSDQQYF. The CDR3, as DNA: TGTGCTAGTGGTTACCGCAGTGATCAGCAGTACTTC.

With regard to this clonotype: Compared with germline, one end of the junction differs, possibly owing to a read error. This chain uses TRBV2 with TRBJ2-6, with a weak D call TRBD1 (5 bases). From germline, CDR1 is SNHLY and CDR2 FYNNEI. This CDR3 has 18 amino acids. DNA of the CDR3: TGTGCCAGCAGTGAAGCGCTTGTTCTCGTCTCTGGGGCCAACGTCCGGACTTTC. As protein: CASSEALVLVSGANVRTF.